This T cell receptor (beta chain) stems from a study of blood T cell repertoires in COVID-19. Study in general: Collection of acute and convalescent COVID-19 samples took place in the United States, Italy and Spain. T cells, B-cell-depleted T cells, or PBMCs supplied cDNA or gDNA.

The data were produced by immunoSEQ multiplex PCR, yet TCRdb's version contains in-frame clones alone and is incomplete. In the table there are around 260,000 clones, about 85% of which are singletons. The sample consisted of peripheral blood. The TCR comes from a man in his fifties or sixties with acute or convalescent COVID-19.

CDR3 sequence: CASSQQHRVGISILMGAPLHF. CDR3 coding DNA: TGCGCCAGCAGCCAACAACACAGGGTGGGGATATCAATTTTGATGGGGGCACCCCTCCACTTT. The V call is TRBV4-3, the J call TRBJ1-6; perhaps TRBD1 as D (6 bases). This CDR3 has 21 residues. Germline CDR1 reads LGHNA; CDR2 reads YSLEER. V shed 2 bases and J shed 11 bases, with 34 bases lying between them.